This T cell receptor beta chain was retrieved from a study of naive and memory T cell subsets. Regarding the study as a whole: Especially in CD8 cells, naive repertoires contained a few larger clonotypes, possibly CD45RA-re-expressing memory cells.

The beta constant-region primer was an equimolar mix of two oligonucleotides covering TRBC1 and TRBC2. Four rounds of PCR amplified the ligated cDNA using nested alpha and beta constant-region primers plus SP2. TCRdb reprocessed the UMI-ligation and nested PCR reads via MiXCR and lists one record per CDR3 protein. The table records tens of thousands of distinct CDR3 sequences, over 8.5% of them present only once. A remark on this clonotype: What it binds is unknown.

Per the germline V gene, CDR1 is SNHLY and CDR2 is FYNNEI. The CDR3 runs 13 residues. Trimming stripped 1 base from V and 4 bases from J, with 5 bases between. The chain is built from TRBV2 and TRBJ1-3, with D uncertain. Specimen: naive CD8+ T cells from blood. This TCR was sampled from a human donor in good health. DNA for the CDR3: TGTGCCAGCAGTGAAGGGTACGGAAACACCATATATTTT. Protein product: CASSEGYGNTIYF.